This entry features one T cell receptor beta chain sequence. This specimen comes from a study of blood T cell repertoires in COVID-19. About the study: PBMCs, B-cell-depleted T cells, or T cells provided the cDNA or gDNA that made up the material.

The J segment lost 5 bases and the V segment lost 3 bases, leaving 1 base of the junction unmatched. The CDR3 length is 13 residues. Under the authors' procedure: Reference gene primer amplification yielded estimated nucleated cell counts. Clones were sequenced by immunoSEQ multiplex PCR, and TCRdb holds only the in-frame ones, with some missing. That table gives V, J and clone size, and the DNA gave D and trimming. The data show over 30,000 clones, around 77% seen once. The chain couples TRBV12-3 or TRBV12-4 to TRBJ2-7, with TRBD1 matching 10 bases. The source of this sequence is a human donor in a cohort sampled during active COVID-19. Material: peripheral blood. The CDR3 here is CASSFGTGDEQYF. DNA of the CDR3: TGTGCCAGCAGTTTTGGGACAGGGGACGAGCAGTACTTC.